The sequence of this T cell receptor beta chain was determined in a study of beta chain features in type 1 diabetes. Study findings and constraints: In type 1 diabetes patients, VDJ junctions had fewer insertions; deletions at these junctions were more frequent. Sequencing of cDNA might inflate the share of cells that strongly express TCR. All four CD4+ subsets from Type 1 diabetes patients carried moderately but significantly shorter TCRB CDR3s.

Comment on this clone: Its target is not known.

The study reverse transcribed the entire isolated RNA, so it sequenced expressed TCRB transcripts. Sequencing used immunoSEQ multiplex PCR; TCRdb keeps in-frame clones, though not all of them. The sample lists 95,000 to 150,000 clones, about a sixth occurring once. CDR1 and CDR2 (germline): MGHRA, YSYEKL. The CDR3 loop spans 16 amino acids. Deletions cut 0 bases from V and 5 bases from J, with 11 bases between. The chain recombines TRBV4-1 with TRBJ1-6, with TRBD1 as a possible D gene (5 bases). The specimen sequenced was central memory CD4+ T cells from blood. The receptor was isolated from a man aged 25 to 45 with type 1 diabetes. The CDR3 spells CASSQETGRNNSPLHF. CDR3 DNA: TGCGCCAGCAGCCAAGAAACGGGACGGAATAATTCACCCCTCCACTTT.